The rows below give T cell receptor beta chains drawn from one sample of a study of cytomegalovirus exposure and HLA in healthy donors. Data came from immunoSEQ multiplex PCR; TCRdb stores just in-frame clones and leaves some out. Reported are some 200,000 clones; the ten largest clones contain roughly 1.2%. Input material: PBMCs. Receptors were obtained from a girl aged 2-10 years in good health and CMV-seropositive. Both conserved end residues are part of each CDR3. A D gene is named only where the DNA matches it firmly.

J	D	V	DNA	CDR3
TRBJ2-7	NA	TRBV11-2	TGTGCCAGCGGAGGAGGGGGCAGGGGGGAGCAGTACTTC	CASGGGGRGEQYF
TRBJ1-3	TRBD1	TRBV10-2	TGCGCCAGCAGAGAGCAGGGGGCAAGTGGAAACACCATATATTTT	CASREQGASGNTIYF
TRBJ2-3	TRBD2	TRBV5-1	TGCGCCAGCAGCCCGGGAGGCGCAGATACGCAGTATTTT	CASSPGGADTQYF
TRBJ1-2	NA	TRBV28	TGTGCCAGCAGTTTGTCGGGATTAGGCTACACCTTC	CASSLSGLGYTF
TRBJ2-3	NA	TRBV7-9	TGTGCCAGCAGCTTATTTCGGTTAGCGAAGATAGAGGGGGCAGATACGCAGTATTTT	CASSLFRLAKIEGADTQYF
TRBJ1-2	NA	TRBV29-1	TGCAGCGTTGAAGATAGGGATCAGGACAGCAAAAACTATGGCTACACCTTC	CSVEDRDQDSKNYGYTF
TRBJ2-7	TRBD2	TRBV5-4	TGTGCCAGCAGCAAAATAGCGGGAGGGCCTCGGGACGAGCAGTACTTC	CASSKIAGGPRDEQYF
TRBJ2-1	TRBD2	TRBV2	TGTGCCAGGGGAGGGGAGAAGGACAATGAGCAGTTCTTC	CARGGEKDNEQFF
TRBJ2-1	NA	TRBV5-4	TGTGCCAGCAGCTTGGGGCTAGTCACGAGCTCCTACAATGAGCAGTTCTTC	CASSLGLVTSSYNEQFF
TRBJ2-3	TRBD1	TRBV19	TGTGCCAGTAGCCGGACAGGTTCTAGCACAGATACGCAGTATTTT	CASSRTGSSTDTQYF
TRBJ1-5	NA	TRBV6-4	TGTGCCAGCAGGGATCCCCGAAAGGACAGCGATAGCAATCAGCCCCAGCATTTT	CASRDPRKDSDSNQPQHF
TRBJ1-4	NA	TRBV5-1	TGCGCCAGCAGCTTGGGGTTGGGAGGAAGTGAAAAACTGTTTTTT	CASSLGLGGSEKLFF
TRBJ2-7	TRBD1	TRBV5-1	TGCGCCAGCAGCTTTTATCAGGGGGCAAGCGAGCAGTACTTC	CASSFYQGASEQYF
TRBJ2-7	TRBD2	TRBV18	TGTGCCAGCTCACCCGGGCGGGAGGCCTACGAGCAGTACTTC	CASSPGREAYEQYF
TRBJ2-7	TRBD1	TRBV4-1	TGCGCCAGCAGCCAAACCGGGACAGGGCCTTTACTAACCTCCTACGAGCAGTACTTC	CASSQTGTGPLLTSYEQYF
TRBJ2-7	NA	TRBV28	TGTGCCAGCAGACCGGCTAGCGAGGGGCAGTACTTC	CASRPASEGQYF
TRBJ1-1	NA	TRBV7-6	TGTGCCAGCACCCAACGGGGGGGGCACACTGAAGCTTTCTTT	CASTQRGGHTEAFF
TRBJ2-1	TRBD2	TRBV7-2	TGTGCCAGCAGCTTGACTAGCACCTCCTACAATGAGCAGTTCTTC	CASSLTSTSYNEQFF
TRBJ2-7	NA	TRBV19	TGTGCCAGTAGCGACCCCGGGGATTACTACGAGCAGTACTTC	CASSDPGDYYEQYF
TRBJ2-5	NA	TRBV7-2	TGTGCCAGCAGCCTCCTGGAGACCCAGTACTTC	CASSLLETQYF
TRBJ1-1	TRBD1	TRBV19	TGTGCCAGTAGTATATCGACAGGGCTAGGGAACACTGAAGCTTTCTTT	CASSISTGLGNTEAFF
TRBJ1-3	TRBD1	TRBV19	TGTGCCAGTGGGACAGCGGACTCTGGAAACACCATATATTTT	CASGTADSGNTIYF
TRBJ1-4	NA	TRBV5-4	TGTGCCAGCAGCCTTGACAGGAACCCCCTTAATGAAAAACTGTTTTTT	CASSLDRNPLNEKLFF
TRBJ2-4	TRBD2	TRBV19	TGTGCCAGTAGTCCTAGCGGGAGAGGGGACATTCAGTACTTC	CASSPSGRGDIQYF
TRBJ1-1	NA	TRBV2	TGTGCCAGCGGAGTCGGGGGAGATACTGAAGCTTTCTTT	CASGVGGDTEAFF
TRBJ2-2	TRBD1	TRBV29-1	TGCAGCGCTCGGACAGGTGCGTCCGGGGAGCTGTTTTTT	CSARTGASGELFF
TRBJ2-3	TRBD2	TRBV11-3	TGTGCCAGCAGCTCCCCCCTAGCGGGAACTAGCACAGATACGCAGTATTTT	CASSSPLAGTSTDTQYF
TRBJ2-7	TRBD1	TRBV7-9	TGTGCCAGCAGCAAAGAGGACAGGGCCTACGAGCAGTACTTC	CASSKEDRAYEQYF
TRBJ1-3	TRBD1	TRBV5-4	TGTGCCAGCAGCTCGACAGGGCTGACAAGCTCTGGAAACACCATATATTTT	CASSSTGLTSSGNTIYF
TRBJ2-1	TRBD2	TRBV10-2	TGCGCCAGCGGAGACGCAGGCTTTGGACTAGCGTTTTACAATGAGCAGTTCTTC	CASGDAGFGLAFYNEQFF
TRBJ2-3	TRBD1	TRBV9	TGTGCCAGCAGCGCCACGCGCGTGACAGGGGGCACAGATACGCAGTATTTT	CASSATRVTGGTDTQYF
TRBJ2-1	TRBD2	TRBV7-9	TGTGCCAGCAGCTTAGTAGCGGGATACTACAATGAGCAGTTCTTC	CASSLVAGYYNEQFF
TRBJ1-1	NA	TRBV13	TGTGCCAGCGAGTCCCAGGGAACTGAAGCTTTCTTT	CASESQGTEAFF
TRBJ2-1	NA	TRBV7-9	TGTGCCAGCAGCCCTTTCGGGACAAAGATCTATGAGCAGTTCTTC	CASSPFGTKIYEQFF
TRBJ2-7	NA	TRBV29-1	TGCAGCGCGTCCCAACAGTACGAGCAGTACTTC	CSASQQYEQYF
TRBJ1-3	TRBD1	TRBV19	TGTGCCAGTAGGGACAGGGGCGCAAACACCATATATTTT	CASRDRGANTIYF
TRBJ1-5	NA	TRBV15	TGTGCCACCAGCAGACCGGACAGAAGCAATCAGCCCCAGCATTTT	CATSRPDRSNQPQHF
TRBJ2-2	TRBD1	TRBV10-2	TGCGCCAGCCTTACATGGACAGGGTCGGACACCGGGGAGCTGTTTTTT	CASLTWTGSDTGELFF
TRBJ2-1	TRBD2	TRBV5-1	TGCGCCAGCAACGTAGCGGGATCGTACAATGAGCAGTTCTTC	CASNVAGSYNEQFF
TRBJ2-5	TRBD2	TRBV28	TGTGCCAGCAGTCGCGGGGGTCCCGTCCAAGAGACCCAGTACTTC	CASSRGGPVQETQYF
TRBJ1-2	NA	TRBV6-5	TGTGCCAGCAGTTACTCGAGTAAGGGGGGCTACACCTTC	CASSYSSKGGYTF
TRBJ1-1	TRBD1	TRBV28	TGTGCCAGCAGCCTTCATGGGCCACAGGGGAGTGAAGCTTTCTTT	CASSLHGPQGSEAFF
TRBJ1-5	NA	TRBV27	TGTGCCAGCAGTTTTACCGGAGGCAGCAATCAGCCCCAGCATTTT	CASSFTGGSNQPQHF
TRBJ1-2	NA	TRBV13	TGTGCCAGCAGCAGAACCAGACAGGCTAACTATGGCTACACCTTC	CASSRTRQANYGYTF
TRBJ2-7	NA	TRBV5-1	TGCGCCAGCAGCTTGTACGGGAGCCAAGACGAGCAGTACTTC	CASSLYGSQDEQYF
TRBJ2-3	TRBD2	TRBV5-1	TGCGCCAGCAGCGCCCGACTAGCGGGAGGGCCAGAAAGCACAGATACGCAGTATTTT	CASSARLAGGPESTDTQYF
TRBJ2-1	TRBD2	TRBV10-1	TGCGCCAGCAGTGAGTCGGGCGGGAGGTGGTCCTACAATGAGCAGTTCTTC	CASSESGGRWSYNEQFF
TRBJ1-5	NA	TRBV28	TGTGCCAGCAGTTTAGCGGGGGCAAAGAGTCAGCCCCAGCATTTT	CASSLAGAKSQPQHF
TRBJ2-1	NA	TRBV13	TGTGCCAGCAGCTTAGGGAGCGTCGAGCAGTTCTTC	CASSLGSVEQFF
TRBJ2-7	NA	TRBV28	TGTGCCAGCAGTTCAGACAGGGAGGCCTACGAGCAGTACTTC	CASSSDREAYEQYF
TRBJ1-3	NA	TRBV28	TGTGCCAGCATACAGGGACAAAGCTCTGGAAACACCATATATTTT	CASIQGQSSGNTIYF
TRBJ1-3	NA	TRBV5-1	TGCGCCAGCAGTATGGGACAAACTGGAAACACCATATATTTT	CASSMGQTGNTIYF
TRBJ2-2	NA	TRBV5-4	TGTGCCAGCAGCTTGGGACTCGGGGTATCGGGCGGGGAGCTGTTTTTT	CASSLGLGVSGGELFF
TRBJ2-5	TRBD2	TRBV2	TGTGCCAGCAGTGGGTTAGCTAGCGGGGGCCAAGAGACCCAGTACTTC	CASSGLASGGQETQYF
TRBJ2-1	TRBD2	TRBV4-2	TGTGCCAGCAGCCAAGATTCCTTGACTAGCGGGTCCTGGAATGAGCAGTTCTTC	CASSQDSLTSGSWNEQFF
TRBJ1-5	NA	TRBV10-1	TGCGCCAGCAGTGACATCAATCAGCCCCAGCATTTT	CASSDINQPQHF
TRBJ1-1	NA	TRBV19	TGTGCCAGTAGTATCTGGGGGACTAAGAACACTGAAGCTTTCTTT	CASSIWGTKNTEAFF
TRBJ1-2	TRBD1	TRBV19	TGTGCCAGTAGTAGAGGGACAGGAAGGAGTGATGGCTACACCTTC	CASSRGTGRSDGYTF
TRBJ2-7	TRBD2	TRBV7-2	TGTGCCAGCAGCTCCACTAGCGGGAGGACCTACGAGCAGTACTTC	CASSSTSGRTYEQYF
TRBJ2-2	NA	TRBV29-1	TGCAGCGTTGTCGGGGTCGGTGAAACTAGCGGGGAGCTGTTTTTT	CSVVGVGETSGELFF